These 8 T cell receptor beta chains share one sample of origin, sequenced in a study of human T cells and chemical hapten exposure. Time point indicated: patch test 3, about 24 weeks after DPC sensitization. Sample treatment: therapeutic diphenylcyclopropenone sensitization with weekly scalp DPC. TCRdb re-analysed the RACE reads in MiXCR, keeping a single row per CDR3 protein. Counted here are 82,000 or so distinct CDR3 sequences, 10% to 15% occurring once; the ten biggest clones make up approximately 5%. Sequenced here: whole blood, sampled in connection with sensitization to the hapten diphenylcyclopropenone (DPC). All receptors come from a woman in her forties or fifties with alopecia areata. Some clones in this sample may be carry-over from other donors' samples.

V usage is TRBV5-1 and J usage is TRBJ2-3, with 11 bases identical to TRBD2. With V trimmed by 1 base and J by 6 bases, 7 bases remained unmatched. The CDR3 contains 16 residues. The germline CDR1 and CDR2 sequences are SGHRS and YFSETQ. The CDR3 spells CASSLPTWTSGDTQYF. As DNA, the CDR3 is TGCGCCAGCAGCTTGCCGACTTGGACTAGCGGGGATACGCAGTATTTT. Full variable domain (rest looked up from reference TRBV5-1 and TRBJ2-3): KAGVTQTPRYLIKTRGQQVTLSCSPISGHRSVSWYQQTPGQGLQFLFEYFSETQRNKGNFPGRFSGRQFSNSRSEMNVSTLELGDSALYLCASSLPTWTSGDTQYFGPGTRLTVL.

This clonotype was found a few times. The chain combines TRBV20-1 with TRBJ2-7; the match to TRBD2 covers 11 bases. Trimming at V came to 3 bases and at J to 6 bases, leaving 7 bases not matched to a gene. The CDR3 extends over 14 amino acids. CDR1 DFQATT and CDR2 SNEGSKA come from the germline V gene (reference sequence). The CDR3 loop reads CSAREASGRLEQYF. The DNA for the CDR3 is TGCAGTGCTAGGGAGGCTAGCGGGAGGCTCGAGCAGTACTTC.

This clonotype was detected many times. The chain recombines TRBV5-5 with TRBJ1-1; D possibly corresponds to TRBD1 (6 bases). V lost 0 bases, J lost 1 base, and 13 bases lay in between. Germline values: CDR1 SGHKS, CDR2 YYEKEE (reference sequence). The CDR3 contains 16 residues. CDR3 bases: TGTGCCAGCAGCTTGGGCCCACAGGGCCCGAACACTGAAGCTTTCTTT. Protein sequence: CASSLGPQGPNTEAFF.

This clonotype was seen at least ten times. J is TRBJ1-5 and V is TRBV6-1; D remains ambiguous. Per the germline V gene, CDR1 is MNHNS and CDR2 is SASEGT. Trimming took 5 bases from V and 7 from J, leaving 12 bases between them. This CDR3 comprises 13 residues. CDR3 amino acids: CASSLAFGQPQHF. Written as DNA, the CDR3 is TGTGCCAGCAGTTTAGCCTTCGGGCAGCCCCAGCATTTT.

The table lists this clonotype with a few counts. This chain uses TRBV29-1 with TRBJ2-7; TRBD2 is a possible D gene (6 bases). Trimming took 6 bases from V and 2 from J, leaving 26 bases between them. The CDR3 runs to 17 residues. Germline V CDR1 and CDR2: SQVTM, ANQGSEA. This CDR3 reads CSVTLQSAGTQPYEQYF. The CDR3 DNA sequence: TGCAGCGTCACCCTTCAATCAGCCGGGACTCAACCCTACGAGCAGTACTTC.

This clonotype came up many times. The chain recombines TRBV6-2 or TRBV6-3 with TRBJ2-2; 11 bases align to TRBD2. The CDR3 spans 16 residues. CDR1 is MNHEY and CDR2 is SVGEGT in the germline V gene. The J segment lost 1 base and the V segment lost 6 bases, leaving 4 bases of the junction unmatched. The CDR3 here is CASRPLAGGNTGELFF. In DNA form, the CDR3 reads TGTGCCAGCAGACCGCTAGCGGGAGGGAACACCGGGGAGCTGTTTTTT.

This chain joins TRBV9 and TRBJ2-1; 7 positions match TRBD2. There are 14 residues in the CDR3. V gave up 7 bases and J gave up 0 bases; unmatched junction bases: 4. CDR1 and CDR2 (germline): SGDLS, YYNGEE. CDR3 protein: CASSLAASYNEQFF. Here the CDR3 DNA reads TGTGCCAGCTCCCTAGCGGCCTCCTACAATGAGCAGTTCTTC.

This clonotype was seen more than once but under ten times. J is TRBJ2-1 and V is TRBV3-1; TRBD1 matches 7 bases. J was trimmed by 9 bases and V by 0 bases; bases with no gene match: 5. This CDR3 comprises 14 residues. Germline assignment: CDR1 LGHDT and CDR2 YNNKEL (reference sequence). CDR3 residues: CASSQDPNRGEQFF. The CDR3 nucleotides read TGTGCCAGCAGCCAAGACCCCAACAGGGGTGAGCAGTTCTTC.